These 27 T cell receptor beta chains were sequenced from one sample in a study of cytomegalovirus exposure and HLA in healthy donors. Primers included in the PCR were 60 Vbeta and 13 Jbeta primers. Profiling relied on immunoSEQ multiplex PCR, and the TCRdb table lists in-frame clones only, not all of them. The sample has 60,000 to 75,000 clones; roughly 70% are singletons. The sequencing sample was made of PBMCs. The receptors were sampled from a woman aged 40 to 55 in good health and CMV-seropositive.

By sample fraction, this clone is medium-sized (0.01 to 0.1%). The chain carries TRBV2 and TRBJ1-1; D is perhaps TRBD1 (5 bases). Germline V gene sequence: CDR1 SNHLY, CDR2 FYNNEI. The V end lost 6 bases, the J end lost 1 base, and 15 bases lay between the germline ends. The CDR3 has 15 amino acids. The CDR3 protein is CASSSLGTGNTEAFF. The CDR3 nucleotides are TGTGCCAGCAGCTCTCTCGGGACTGGGAACACTGAAGCTTTCTTT.

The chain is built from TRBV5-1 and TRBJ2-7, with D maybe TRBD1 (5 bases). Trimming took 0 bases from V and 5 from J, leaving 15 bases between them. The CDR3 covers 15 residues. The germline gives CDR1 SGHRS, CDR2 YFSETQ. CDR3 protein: CASSLDMGPQNEQYF. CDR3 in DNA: TGCGCCAGCAGCTTGGACATGGGGCCACAGAACGAGCAGTACTTC.

Here the CDR3 DNA reads TGCGCCAGCAGCGGGAACACAGGGGAGAGCACTGAAGCTTTCTTT. Translated: CASSGNTGESTEAFF. The V and J genes are TRBV5-1 and TRBJ1-1; 7 bases are a match to TRBD1. Trimming took 4 bases from V and 4 from J; bases not matched to a gene: 10. CDR1 and CDR2 (germline): SGHRS, YFSETQ. The CDR3 totals 15 residues.

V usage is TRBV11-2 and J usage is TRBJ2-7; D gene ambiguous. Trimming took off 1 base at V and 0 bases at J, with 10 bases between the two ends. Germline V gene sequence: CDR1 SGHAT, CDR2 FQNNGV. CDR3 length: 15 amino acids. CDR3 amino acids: CASSLVAESSYEQYF. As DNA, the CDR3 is TGTGCCAGCAGCTTAGTTGCCGAGAGCTCCTACGAGCAGTACTTC.

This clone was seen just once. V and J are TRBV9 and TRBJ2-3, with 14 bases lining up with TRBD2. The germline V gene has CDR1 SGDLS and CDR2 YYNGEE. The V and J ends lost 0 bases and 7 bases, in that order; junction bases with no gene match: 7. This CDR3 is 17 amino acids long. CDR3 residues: CASSVVGTSGGPYTQYF. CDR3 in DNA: TGTGCCAGCAGCGTAGTAGGGACTAGCGGGGGCCCTTATACGCAGTATTTT.

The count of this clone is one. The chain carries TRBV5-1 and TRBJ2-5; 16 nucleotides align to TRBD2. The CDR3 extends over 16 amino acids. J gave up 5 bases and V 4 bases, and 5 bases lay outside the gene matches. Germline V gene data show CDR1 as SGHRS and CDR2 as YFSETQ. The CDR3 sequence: CASSVGLAGGQETQYF. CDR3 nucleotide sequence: TGCGCCAGCAGCGTGGGACTAGCGGGGGGGCAGGAGACCCAGTACTTC. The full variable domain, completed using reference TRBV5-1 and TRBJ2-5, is KAGVTQTPRYLIKTRGQQVTLSCSPISGHRSVSWYQQTPGQGLQFLFEYFSETQRNKGNFPGRFSGRQFSNSRSEMNVSTLELGDSALYLCASSVGLAGGQETQYFGPGTRLLVL.

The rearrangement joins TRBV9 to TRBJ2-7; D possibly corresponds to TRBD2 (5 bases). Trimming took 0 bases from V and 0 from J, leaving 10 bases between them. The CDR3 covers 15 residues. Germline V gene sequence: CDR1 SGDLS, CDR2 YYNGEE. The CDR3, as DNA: TGTGCCAGCAGCGTAGCTCCGGGGAGCTCCTACGAGCAGTACTTC. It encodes CASSVAPGSSYEQYF. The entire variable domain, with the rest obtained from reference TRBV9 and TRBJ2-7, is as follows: DSGVTQTPKHLITATGQRVTLRCSPRSGDLSVYWYQQSLDQGLQFLIQYYNGEERAKGNILERFSAQQFPDLHSELNLSSLELGDSALYFCASSVAPGSSYEQYFGPGTRLTVT.

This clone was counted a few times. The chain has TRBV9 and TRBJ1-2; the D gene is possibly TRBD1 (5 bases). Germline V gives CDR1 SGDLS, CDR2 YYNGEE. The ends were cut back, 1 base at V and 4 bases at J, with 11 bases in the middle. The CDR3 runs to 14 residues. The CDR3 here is CASSVWVGPYGYTF. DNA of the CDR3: TGTGCCAGCAGCGTATGGGTGGGGCCCTATGGCTACACCTTC.

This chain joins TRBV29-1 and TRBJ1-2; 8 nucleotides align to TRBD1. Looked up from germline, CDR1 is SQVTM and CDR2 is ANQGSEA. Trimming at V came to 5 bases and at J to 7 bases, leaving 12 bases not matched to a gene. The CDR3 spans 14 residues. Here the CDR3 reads CSVFPGQGASGYTF. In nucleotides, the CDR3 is TGCAGCGTTTTTCCCGGGCAGGGGGCATCTGGCTACACCTTC.

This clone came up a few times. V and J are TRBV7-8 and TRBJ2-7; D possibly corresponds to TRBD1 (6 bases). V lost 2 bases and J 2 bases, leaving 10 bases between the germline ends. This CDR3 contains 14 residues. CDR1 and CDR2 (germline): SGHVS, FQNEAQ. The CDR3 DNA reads TGTGCCAGCAGCTTATACAGGGATGCCTACGAGCAGTACTTC. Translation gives CASSLYRDAYEQYF.

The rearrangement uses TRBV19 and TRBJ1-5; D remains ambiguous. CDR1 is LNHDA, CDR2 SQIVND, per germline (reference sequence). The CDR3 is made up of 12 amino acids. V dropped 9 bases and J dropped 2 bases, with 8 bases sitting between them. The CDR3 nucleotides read TGTGCCAGCAGGCACGGCAATCAGCCCCAGCATTTT. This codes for CASRHGNQPQHF.

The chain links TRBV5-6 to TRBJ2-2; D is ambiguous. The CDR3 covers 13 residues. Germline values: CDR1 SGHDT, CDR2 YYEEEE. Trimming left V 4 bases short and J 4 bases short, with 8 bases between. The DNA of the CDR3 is TGTGCCAGCAGCGCGCGTGGCACCGGGGAGCTGTTTTTT. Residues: CASSARGTGELFF.

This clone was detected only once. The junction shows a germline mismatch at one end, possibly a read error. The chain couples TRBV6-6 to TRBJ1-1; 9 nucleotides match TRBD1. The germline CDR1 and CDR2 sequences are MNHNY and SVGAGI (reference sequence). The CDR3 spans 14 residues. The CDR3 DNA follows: TGTGCCAGCACCCCACAGGGGGCGCACACTGAAGCTTTTTTT. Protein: CASTPQGAHTEAFF.

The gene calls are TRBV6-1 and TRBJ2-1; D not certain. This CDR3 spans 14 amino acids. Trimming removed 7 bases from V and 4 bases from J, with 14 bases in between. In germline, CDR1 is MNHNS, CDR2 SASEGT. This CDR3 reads CASKMSSQYNEQFF. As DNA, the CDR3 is TGTGCCAGCAAAATGAGCTCACAGTACAATGAGCAGTTCTTC.

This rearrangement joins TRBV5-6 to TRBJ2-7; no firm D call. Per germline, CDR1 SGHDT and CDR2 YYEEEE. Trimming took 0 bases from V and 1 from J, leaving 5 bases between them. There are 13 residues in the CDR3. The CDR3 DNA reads TGTGCCAGCAGCTTGGGCAGTTCCTACGAGCAGTACTTC. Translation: CASSLGSSYEQYF.

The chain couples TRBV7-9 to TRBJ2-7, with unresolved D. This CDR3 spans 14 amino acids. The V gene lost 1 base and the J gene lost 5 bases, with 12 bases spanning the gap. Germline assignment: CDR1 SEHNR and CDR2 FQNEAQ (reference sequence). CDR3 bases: TGTGCCAGCAGCTTAGACAGTAATTCAGACGAGCAGTACTTC. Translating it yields CASSLDSNSDEQYF.

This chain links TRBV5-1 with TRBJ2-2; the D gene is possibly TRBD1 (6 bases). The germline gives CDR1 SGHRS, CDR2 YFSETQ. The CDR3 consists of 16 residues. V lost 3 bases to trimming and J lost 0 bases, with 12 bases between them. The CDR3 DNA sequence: TGCGCCAGCAGCTGGAGACAGGAAACGAACACCGGGGAGCTGTTTTTT. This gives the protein CASSWRQETNTGELFF.

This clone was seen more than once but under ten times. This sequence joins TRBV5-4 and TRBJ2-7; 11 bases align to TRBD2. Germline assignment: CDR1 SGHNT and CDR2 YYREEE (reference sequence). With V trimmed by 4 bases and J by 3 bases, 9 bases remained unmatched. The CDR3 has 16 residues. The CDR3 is CASSRRGTSGNYEQYF. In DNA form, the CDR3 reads TGTGCCAGCAGCCGAAGAGGGACTAGCGGAAACTACGAGCAGTACTTC. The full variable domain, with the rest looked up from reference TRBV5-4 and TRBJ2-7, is ETGVTQSPTHLIKTRGQQVTLRCSSQSGHNTVSWYQQALGQGPQFIFQYYREEENGRGNFPPRFSGLQFPNYSSELNVNALELDDSALYLCASSRRGTSGNYEQYFGPGTRLTVT.

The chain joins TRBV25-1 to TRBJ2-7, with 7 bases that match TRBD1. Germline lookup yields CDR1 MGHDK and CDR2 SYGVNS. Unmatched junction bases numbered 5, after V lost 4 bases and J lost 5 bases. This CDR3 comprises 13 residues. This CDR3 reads CASSASDRDEQYF. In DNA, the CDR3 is TGTGCCAGCAGTGCGTCTGACAGGGACGAGCAGTACTTC.

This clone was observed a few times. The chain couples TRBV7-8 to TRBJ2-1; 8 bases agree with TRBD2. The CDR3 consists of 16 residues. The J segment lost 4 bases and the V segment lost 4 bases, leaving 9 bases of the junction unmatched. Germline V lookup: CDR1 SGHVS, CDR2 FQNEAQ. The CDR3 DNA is TGTGCCAGCAGCTCCAATGGGGGCGGGGGGTACAATGAGCAGTTCTTC. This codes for CASSSNGGGGYNEQFF. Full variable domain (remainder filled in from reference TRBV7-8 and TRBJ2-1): GAGVSQSPRYKVAKRGQDVALRCDPISGHVSLFWYQQALGQGPEFLTYFQNEAQLDKSGLPSDRFFAERPEGSVSTLKIQRTQQEDSAVYLCASSSNGGGGYNEQFFGPGTRLTVL.

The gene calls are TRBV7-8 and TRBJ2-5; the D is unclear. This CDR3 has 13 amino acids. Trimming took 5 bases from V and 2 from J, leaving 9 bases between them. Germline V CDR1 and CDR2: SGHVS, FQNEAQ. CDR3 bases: TGTGCCAGCAGCCCACAGCCGCAAGAGACCCAGTACTTC. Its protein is CASSPQPQETQYF.

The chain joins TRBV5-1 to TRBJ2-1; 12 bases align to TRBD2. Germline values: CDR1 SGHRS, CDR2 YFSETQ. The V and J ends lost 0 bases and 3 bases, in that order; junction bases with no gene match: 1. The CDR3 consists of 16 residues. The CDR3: CASSLGTSGVYNEQFF. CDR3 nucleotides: TGCGCCAGCAGCTTGGGGACTAGCGGGGTCTACAATGAGCAGTTCTTC.

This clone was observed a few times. The CDR3 nucleotides are TGCGCCAGCAGACACACACGCTCCTTTAACACCGGGGAGCTGTTTTTT. Its translation: CASRHTRSFNTGELFF. The rearrangement joins TRBV5-1 to TRBJ2-2; D is unresolved. The CDR3 is 16 residues long. CDR1 is SGHRS and CDR2 is YFSETQ in the germline V gene. With 5 bases removed from V and 2 bases from J, the gap between germline ends came to 16 bases.

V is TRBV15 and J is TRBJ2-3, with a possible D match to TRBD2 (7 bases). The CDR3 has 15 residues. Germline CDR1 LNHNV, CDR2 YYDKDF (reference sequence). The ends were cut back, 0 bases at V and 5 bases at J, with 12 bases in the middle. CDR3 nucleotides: TGTGCCACCAGCAGAGACAGGGGAGGGGAAGATACGCAGTATTTT. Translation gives CATSRDRGGEDTQYF.

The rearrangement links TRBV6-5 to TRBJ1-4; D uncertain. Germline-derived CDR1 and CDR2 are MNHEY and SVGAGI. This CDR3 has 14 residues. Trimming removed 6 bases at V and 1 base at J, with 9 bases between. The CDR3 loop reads CASSREGTNEKLFF. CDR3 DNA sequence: TGTGCCAGCAGCCGAGAGGGAACTAATGAAAAACTGTTTTTT.

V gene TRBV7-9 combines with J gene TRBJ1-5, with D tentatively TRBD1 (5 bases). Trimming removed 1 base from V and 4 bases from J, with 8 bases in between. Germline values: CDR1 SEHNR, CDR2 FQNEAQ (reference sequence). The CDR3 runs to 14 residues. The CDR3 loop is CASSLGQLNQPQHF. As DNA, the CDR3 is TGTGCCAGCAGCTTAGGACAGCTGAATCAGCCCCAGCATTTT.

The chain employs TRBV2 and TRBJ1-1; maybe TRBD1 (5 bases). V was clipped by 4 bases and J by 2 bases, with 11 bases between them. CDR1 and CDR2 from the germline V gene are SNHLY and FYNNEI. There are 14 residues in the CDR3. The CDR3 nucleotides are TGTGCCAGCAGTGTTCAGGGATCCAACACTGAAGCTTTCTTT. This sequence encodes CASSVQGSNTEAFF.